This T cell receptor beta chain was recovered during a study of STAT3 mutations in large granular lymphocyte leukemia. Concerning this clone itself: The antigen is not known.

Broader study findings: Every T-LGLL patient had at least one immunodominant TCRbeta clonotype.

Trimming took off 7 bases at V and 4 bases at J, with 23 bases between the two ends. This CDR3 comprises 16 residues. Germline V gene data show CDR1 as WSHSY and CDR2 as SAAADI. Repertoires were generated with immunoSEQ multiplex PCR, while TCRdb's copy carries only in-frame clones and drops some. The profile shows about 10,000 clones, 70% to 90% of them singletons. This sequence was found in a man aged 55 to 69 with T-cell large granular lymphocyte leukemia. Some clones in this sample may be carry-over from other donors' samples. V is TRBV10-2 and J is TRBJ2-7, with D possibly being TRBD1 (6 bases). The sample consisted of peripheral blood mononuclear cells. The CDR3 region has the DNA TGCGCCAGCACTCGGGAAGGGGGTCCAAGCCTTTACGAGCAGTACTTC. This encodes CASTREGGPSLYEQYF.